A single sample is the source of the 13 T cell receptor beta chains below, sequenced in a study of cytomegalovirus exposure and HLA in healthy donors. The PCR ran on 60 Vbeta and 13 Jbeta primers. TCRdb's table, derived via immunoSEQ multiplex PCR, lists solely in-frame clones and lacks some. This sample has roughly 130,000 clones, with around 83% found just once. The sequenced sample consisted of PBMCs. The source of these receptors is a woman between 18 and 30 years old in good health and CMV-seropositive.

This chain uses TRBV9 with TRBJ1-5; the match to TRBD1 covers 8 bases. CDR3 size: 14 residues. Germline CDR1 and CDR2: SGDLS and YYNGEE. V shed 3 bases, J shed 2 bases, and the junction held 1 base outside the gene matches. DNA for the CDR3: TGTGCCAGCAGCGCGGACAGGGGCAATCAGCCCCAGCATTTT. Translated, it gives CASSADRGNQPQHF.

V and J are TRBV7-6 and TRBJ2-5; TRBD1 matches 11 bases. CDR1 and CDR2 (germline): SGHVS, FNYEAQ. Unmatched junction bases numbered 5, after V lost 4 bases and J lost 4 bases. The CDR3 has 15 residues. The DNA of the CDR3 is TGTGCCAGCAGCTCCGGACAGGGGGCGGGAGAGACCCAGTACTTC. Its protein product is CASSSGQGAGETQYF.

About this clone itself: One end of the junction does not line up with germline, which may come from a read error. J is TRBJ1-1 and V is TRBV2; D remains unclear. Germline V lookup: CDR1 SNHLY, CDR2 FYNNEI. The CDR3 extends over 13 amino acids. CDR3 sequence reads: CASSDTVNTDAFF. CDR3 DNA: TGTGCCAGCAGTGATACAGTGAACACTGACGCTTTCTTT.

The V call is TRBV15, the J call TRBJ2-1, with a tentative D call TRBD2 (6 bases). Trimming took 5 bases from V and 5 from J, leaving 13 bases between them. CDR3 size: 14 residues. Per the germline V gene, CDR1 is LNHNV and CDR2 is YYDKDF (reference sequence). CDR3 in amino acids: CATSSRVADNEQFF. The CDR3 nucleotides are TGTGCCACCAGCTCACGGGTAGCGGACAATGAGCAGTTCTTC.

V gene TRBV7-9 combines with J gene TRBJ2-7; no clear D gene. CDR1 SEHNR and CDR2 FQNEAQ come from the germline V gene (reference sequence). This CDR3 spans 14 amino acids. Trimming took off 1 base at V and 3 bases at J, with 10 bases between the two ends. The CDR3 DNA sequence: TGTGCCAGCAGCTTAGACAGAAAGAACTACGAGCAGTACTTC. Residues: CASSLDRKNYEQYF.

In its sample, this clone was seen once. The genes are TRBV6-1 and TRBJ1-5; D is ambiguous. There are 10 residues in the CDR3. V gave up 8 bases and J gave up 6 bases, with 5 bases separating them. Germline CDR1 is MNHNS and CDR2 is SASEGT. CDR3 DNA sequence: TGTGCCAGCCGCGGTCAGCCCCAGCATTTT. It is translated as CASRGQPQHF.

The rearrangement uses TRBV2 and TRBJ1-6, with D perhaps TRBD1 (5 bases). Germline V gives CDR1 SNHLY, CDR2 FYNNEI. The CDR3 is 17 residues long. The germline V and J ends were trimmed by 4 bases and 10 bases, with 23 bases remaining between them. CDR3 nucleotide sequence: TGTGCCAGCAGTGGACTGGACATATCGGCCCTCCGGTCACCCCTCCACTTT. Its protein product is CASSGLDISALRSPLHF. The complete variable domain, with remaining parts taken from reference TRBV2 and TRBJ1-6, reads EPEVTQTPSHQVTQMGQEVILRCVPISNHLYFYWYRQILGQKVEFLVSFYNNEISEKSEIFDDQFSVERPDGSNFTLKIRSTKLEDSAMYFCASSGLDISALRSPLHFGNGTRLTVT.

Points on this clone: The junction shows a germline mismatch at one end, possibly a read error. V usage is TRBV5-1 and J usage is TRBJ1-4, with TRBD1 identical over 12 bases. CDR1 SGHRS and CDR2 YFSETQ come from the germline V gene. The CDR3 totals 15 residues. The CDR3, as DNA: TGCGCCAGCAGTTTGGGACAGGGGGCTTTTGAAAAACTGTTTTTT. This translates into CASSLGQGAFEKLFF.

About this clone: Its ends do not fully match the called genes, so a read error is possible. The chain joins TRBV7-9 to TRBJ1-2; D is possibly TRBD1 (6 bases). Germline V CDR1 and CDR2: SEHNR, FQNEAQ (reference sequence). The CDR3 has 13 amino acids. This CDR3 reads CSSRLDSSYGYTF. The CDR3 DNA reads TGTTCCAGCCGCCTGGACAGCAGTTATGGCTACACCTTC. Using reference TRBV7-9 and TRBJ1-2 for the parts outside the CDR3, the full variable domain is DTGVSQNPRHKITKRGQNVTFRCDPISEHNRLYWYRQTLGQGPEFLTYFQNEAQLEKSRLLSDRFSAERPKGSFSTLEIQRTEQGDSAMYLCSSRLDSSYGYTFGSGTRLTVV.

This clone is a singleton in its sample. The CDR3 region has the DNA TGCGCCAGCAGCCAAGGGGGGAGGGGGATTGGTGGCTACACCTTC. Translating gives CASSQGGRGIGGYTF. The chain uses TRBV4-1 and TRBJ1-2, with D possibly matching TRBD1 (6 bases). Deletions cut 1 base from V and 7 bases from J, with 16 bases between. The germline CDR1 and CDR2 sequences are MGHRA and YSYEKL. The CDR3 is made up of 15 amino acids.

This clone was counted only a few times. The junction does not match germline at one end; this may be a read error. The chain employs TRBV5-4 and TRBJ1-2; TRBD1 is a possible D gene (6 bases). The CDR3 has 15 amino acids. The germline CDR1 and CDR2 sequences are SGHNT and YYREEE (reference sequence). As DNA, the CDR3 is TGTGCCAGCAACTTGGGGGGCACCTTCGACTATGGCTACACCTTC. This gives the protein CASNLGGTFDYGYTF.

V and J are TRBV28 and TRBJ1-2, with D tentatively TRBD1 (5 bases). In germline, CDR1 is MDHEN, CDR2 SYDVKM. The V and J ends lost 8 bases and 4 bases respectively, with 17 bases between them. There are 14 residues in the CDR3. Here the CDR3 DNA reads TGTGCCAGCTCCCCAAGACAGACACTCTATGGCTACACCTTC. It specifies CASSPRQTLYGYTF.

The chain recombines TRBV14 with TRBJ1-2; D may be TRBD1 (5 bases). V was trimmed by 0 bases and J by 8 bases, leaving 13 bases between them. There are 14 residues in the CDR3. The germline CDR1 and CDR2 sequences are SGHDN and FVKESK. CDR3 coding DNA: TGTGCCAGCAGCCAAGAAGGCAGGGCGAAAGGCTACACCTTC. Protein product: CASSQEGRAKGYTF.